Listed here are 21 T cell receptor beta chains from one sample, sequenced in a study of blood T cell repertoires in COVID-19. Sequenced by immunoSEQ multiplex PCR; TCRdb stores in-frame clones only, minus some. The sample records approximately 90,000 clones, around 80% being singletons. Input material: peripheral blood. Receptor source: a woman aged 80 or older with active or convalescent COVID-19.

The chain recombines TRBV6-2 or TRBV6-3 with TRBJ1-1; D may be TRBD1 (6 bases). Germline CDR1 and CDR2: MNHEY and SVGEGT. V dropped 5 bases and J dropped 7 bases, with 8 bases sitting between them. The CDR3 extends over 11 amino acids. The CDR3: CASSQGSEAFF. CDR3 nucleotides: TGTGCCAGCAGTCAGGGGAGTGAAGCTTTCTTT.

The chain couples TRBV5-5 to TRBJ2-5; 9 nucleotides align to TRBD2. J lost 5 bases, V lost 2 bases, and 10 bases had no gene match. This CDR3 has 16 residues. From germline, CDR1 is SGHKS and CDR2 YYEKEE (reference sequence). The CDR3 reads CASSFNAGGPAETQYF. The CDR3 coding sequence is TGTGCCAGCAGCTTTAATGCGGGAGGGCCTGCGGAGACCCAGTACTTC.

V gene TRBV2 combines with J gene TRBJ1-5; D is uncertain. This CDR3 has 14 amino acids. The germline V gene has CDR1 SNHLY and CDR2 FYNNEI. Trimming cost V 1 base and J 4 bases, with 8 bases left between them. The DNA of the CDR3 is TGTGCCAGCAGTGAAGGAGGTGGGAATCAGCCCCAGCATTTT. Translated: CASSEGGGNQPQHF.

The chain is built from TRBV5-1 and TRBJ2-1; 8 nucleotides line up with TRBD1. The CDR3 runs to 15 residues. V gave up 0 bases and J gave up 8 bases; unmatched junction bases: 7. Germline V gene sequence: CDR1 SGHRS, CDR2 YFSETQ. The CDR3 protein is CASSLEGQEPYEQFF. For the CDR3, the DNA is TGCGCCAGCAGCTTGGAGGGACAGGAGCCGTATGAGCAGTTCTTC. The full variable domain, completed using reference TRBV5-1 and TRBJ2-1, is KAGVTQTPRYLIKTRGQQVTLSCSPISGHRSVSWYQQTPGQGLQFLFEYFSETQRNKGNFPGRFSGRQFSNSRSEMNVSTLELGDSALYLCASSLEGQEPYEQFFGPGTRLTVL.

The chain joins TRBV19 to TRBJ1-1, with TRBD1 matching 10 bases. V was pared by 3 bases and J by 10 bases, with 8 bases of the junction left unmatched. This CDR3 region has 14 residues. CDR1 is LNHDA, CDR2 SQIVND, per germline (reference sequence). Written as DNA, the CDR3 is TGTGCCAGTAGTATGGGACAGGGGACGGTTGTAGCTTTCTTT. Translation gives CASSMGQGTVVAFF.

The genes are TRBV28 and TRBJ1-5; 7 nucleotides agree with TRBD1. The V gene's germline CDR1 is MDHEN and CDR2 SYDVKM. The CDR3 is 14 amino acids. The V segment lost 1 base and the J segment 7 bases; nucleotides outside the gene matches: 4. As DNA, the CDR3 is TGTGCCAGCAGTTTATCGGGACAGCTACAGCCCCAGCATTTT. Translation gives CASSLSGQLQPQHF.

The CDR3 sequence is CASSLAIGGELFF. The DNA for the CDR3 is TGTGCCAGCAGCTTAGCGATCGGCGGGGAGCTGTTTTTT. The chain uses TRBV7-7 and TRBJ2-2; D is unclear. From germline, CDR1 is SSHAT and CDR2 FNYEAQ (reference sequence). V was cut by 0 bases and J by 7 bases, with 6 bases left in between. The CDR3 extends over 13 amino acids.

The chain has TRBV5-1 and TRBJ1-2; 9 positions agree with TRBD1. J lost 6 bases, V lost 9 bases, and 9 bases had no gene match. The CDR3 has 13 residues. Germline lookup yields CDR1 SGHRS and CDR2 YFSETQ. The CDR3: CATGPRTGDGYTF. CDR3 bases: TGCGCCACCGGACCTCGGACAGGGGATGGCTACACCTTC.

This CDR3 reads CASSQVRQGWRGNTIYF. For the CDR3, the DNA is TGTGCCAGCAGCCAAGTCCGACAGGGTTGGCGTGGAAACACCATATATTTT. This chain joins TRBV14 and TRBJ1-3; 7 nucleotides agree with TRBD1. CDR1 SGHDN and CDR2 FVKESK come from the germline V gene. V was pared by 1 base and J by 3 bases, with 9 bases of the junction left unmatched. The CDR3 has 17 residues.

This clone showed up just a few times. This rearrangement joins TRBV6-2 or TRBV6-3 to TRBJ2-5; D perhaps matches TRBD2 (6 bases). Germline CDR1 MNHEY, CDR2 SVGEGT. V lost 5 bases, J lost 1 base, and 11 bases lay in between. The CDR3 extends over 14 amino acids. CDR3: CASSETGAQETQYF. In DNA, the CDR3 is TGTGCCAGCAGTGAGACGGGAGCCCAAGAGACCCAGTACTTC.

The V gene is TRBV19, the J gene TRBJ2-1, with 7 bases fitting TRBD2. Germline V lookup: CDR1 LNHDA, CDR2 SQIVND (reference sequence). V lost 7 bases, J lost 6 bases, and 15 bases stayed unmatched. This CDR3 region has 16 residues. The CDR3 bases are TGTGCCAGTACCCCCACCTCATCGGGGGGAGGCAATGAGCAGTTCTTC. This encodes CASTPTSSGGGNEQFF. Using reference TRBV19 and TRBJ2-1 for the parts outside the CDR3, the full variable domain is DGGITQSPKYLFRKEGQNVTLSCEQNLNHDAMYWYRQDPGQGLRLIYYSQIVNDFQKGDIAEGYSVSREKKESFPLTVTSAQKNPTAFYLCASTPTSSGGGNEQFFGPGTRLTVL.

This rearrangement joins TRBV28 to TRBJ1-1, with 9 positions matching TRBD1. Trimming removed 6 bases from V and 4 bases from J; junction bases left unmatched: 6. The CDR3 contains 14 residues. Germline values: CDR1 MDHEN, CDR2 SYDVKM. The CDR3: CASRTGQGITEAFF. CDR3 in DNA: TGTGCCAGCAGGACAGGACAGGGGATCACTGAAGCTTTCTTT.

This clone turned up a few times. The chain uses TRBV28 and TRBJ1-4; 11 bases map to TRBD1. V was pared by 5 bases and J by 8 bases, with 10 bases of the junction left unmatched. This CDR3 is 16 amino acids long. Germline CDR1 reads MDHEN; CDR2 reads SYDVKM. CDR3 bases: TGTGCCAGCAGTCCCAGGACAGGGGGCTCTGGGGAAAAACTGTTTTTT. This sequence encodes CASSPRTGGSGEKLFF. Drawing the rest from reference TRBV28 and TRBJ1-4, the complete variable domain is DVKVTQSSRYLVKRTGEKVFLECVQDMDHENMFWYRQDPGLGLRLIYFSYDVKMKEKGDIPEGYSVSREKKERFSLILESASTNQTSMYLCASSPRTGGSGEKLFFGSGTQLSVL.

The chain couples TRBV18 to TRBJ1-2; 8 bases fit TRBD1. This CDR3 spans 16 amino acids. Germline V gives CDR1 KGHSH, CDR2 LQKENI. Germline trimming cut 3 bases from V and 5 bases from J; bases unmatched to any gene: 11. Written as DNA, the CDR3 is TGTGCCAGCTCACCTTCCGGGACAGGAGGCGTTTATGGCTACACCTTC. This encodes CASSPSGTGGVYGYTF.

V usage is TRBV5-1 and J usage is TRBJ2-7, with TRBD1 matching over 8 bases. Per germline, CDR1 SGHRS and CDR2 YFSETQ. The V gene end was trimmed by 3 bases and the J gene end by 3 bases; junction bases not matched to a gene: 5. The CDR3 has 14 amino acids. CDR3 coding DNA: TGCGCCAGCAGCTCGACGACAGGGGACTACGAGCAGTACTTC. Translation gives CASSSTTGDYEQYF.

The CDR3 coding sequence is TGTGCCAGCAGTTTTCGGACTAGCGGGAGCGGTTTGAACACCGGGGAGCTGTTTTTT. Encoded protein: CASSFRTSGSGLNTGELFF. The rearrangement links TRBV27 to TRBJ2-2; 13 positions match TRBD2. Germline-derived CDR1 and CDR2 are MNHEY and SMNVEV (reference sequence). Trimming removed 3 bases from V and 1 base from J; junction bases left unmatched: 8. This CDR3 is 19 amino acids long.

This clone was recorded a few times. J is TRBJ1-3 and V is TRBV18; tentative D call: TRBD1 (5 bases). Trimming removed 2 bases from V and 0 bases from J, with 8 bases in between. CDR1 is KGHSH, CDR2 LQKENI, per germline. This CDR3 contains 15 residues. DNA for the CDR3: TGTGCCAGCTCACCAACAGGAAACTCTGGAAACACCATATATTTT. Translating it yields CASSPTGNSGNTIYF.

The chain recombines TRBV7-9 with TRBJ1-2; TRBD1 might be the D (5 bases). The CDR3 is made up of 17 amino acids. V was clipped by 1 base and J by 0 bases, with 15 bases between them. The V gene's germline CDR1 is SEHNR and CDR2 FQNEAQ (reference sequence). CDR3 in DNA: TGTGCCAGCAGCTTAGGTCCAGGGACTCCCGCTAACTATGGCTACACCTTC. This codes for CASSLGPGTPANYGYTF.

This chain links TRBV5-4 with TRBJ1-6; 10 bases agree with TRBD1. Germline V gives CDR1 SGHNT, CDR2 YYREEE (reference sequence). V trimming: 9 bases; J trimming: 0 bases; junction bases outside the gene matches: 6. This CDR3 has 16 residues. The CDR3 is CATSTGGFSYNSPLHF. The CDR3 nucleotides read TGTGCCACCTCGACAGGGGGCTTCTCCTATAATTCACCCCTCCACTTT. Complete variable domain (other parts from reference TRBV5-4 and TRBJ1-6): ETGVTQSPTHLIKTRGQQVTLRCSSQSGHNTVSWYQQALGQGPQFIFQYYREEENGRGNFPPRFSGLQFPNYSSELNVNALELDDSALYLCATSTGGFSYNSPLHFGNGTRLTVT.

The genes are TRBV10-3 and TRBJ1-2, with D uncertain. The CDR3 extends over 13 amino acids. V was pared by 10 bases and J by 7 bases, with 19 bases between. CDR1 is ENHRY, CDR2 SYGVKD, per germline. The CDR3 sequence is CATGEQSPLGYTF. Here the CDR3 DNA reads TGTGCCACCGGGGAACAGAGCCCACTTGGCTACACCTTC.

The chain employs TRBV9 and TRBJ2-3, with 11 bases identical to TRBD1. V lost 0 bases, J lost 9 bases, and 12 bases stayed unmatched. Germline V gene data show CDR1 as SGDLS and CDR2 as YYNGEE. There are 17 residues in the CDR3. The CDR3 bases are TGTGCCAGCAGCGTAGCTTCCGTAGGACAGGGGGCGTGGACGCAGTATTTT. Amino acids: CASSVASVGQGAWTQYF.